The T cell receptor (beta chain) described here comes from a study of cytomegalovirus exposure and HLA in healthy donors. Worth noting for this clone: What it binds is not known.

Study outcomes and limitations: Association of a missense DCLRE1C variant with TCR beta V- and J-gene trimming was reported in a later analysis.

The PCR was carried out with 60 Vbeta primers and 13 Jbeta primers. Clones were sequenced by immunoSEQ multiplex PCR, and TCRdb holds only the in-frame ones, with some missing. The sample's table shows fewer than 150,000 clones. The source is a woman aged 55 to 70 in good health and CMV-seronegative. The source material was PBMCs.

CDR3 coding DNA: TGTGCCAGCAGCTCCGCAACAGGCTTCTATGGCTACACCTTC. Its translation: CASSSATGFYGYTF. V and J are TRBV5-6 and TRBJ1-2, with a tentative D call TRBD1 (5 bases). The CDR3 has 14 residues. Germline V CDR1 and CDR2: SGHDT, YYEEEE. V shed 3 bases and J shed 4 bases, with 13 bases lying between them.